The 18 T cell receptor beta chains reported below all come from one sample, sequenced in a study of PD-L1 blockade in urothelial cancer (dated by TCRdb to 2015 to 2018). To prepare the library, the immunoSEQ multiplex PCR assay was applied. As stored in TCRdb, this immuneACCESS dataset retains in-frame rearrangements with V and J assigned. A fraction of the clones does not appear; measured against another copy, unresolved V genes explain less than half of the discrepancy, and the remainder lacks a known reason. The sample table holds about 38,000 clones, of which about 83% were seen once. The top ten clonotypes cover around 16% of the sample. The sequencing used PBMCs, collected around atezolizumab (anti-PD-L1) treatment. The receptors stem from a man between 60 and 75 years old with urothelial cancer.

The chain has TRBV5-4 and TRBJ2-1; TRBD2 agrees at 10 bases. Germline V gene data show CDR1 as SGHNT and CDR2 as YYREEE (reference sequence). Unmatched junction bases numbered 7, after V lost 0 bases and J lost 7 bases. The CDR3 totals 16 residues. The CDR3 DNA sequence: TGTGCCAGCAGCTTGGCTAGCGGGAGTTCGGTAAATGAGCAGTTCTTC. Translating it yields CASSLASGSSVNEQFF.

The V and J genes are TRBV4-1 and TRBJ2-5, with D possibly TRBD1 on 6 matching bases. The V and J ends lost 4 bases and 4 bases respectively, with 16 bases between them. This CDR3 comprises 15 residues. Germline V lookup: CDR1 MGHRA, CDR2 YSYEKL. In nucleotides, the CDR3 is TGCGCCAGCAGCCTGGGACCGGGACACCCAGAGACCCAGTACTTC. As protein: CASSLGPGHPETQYF.

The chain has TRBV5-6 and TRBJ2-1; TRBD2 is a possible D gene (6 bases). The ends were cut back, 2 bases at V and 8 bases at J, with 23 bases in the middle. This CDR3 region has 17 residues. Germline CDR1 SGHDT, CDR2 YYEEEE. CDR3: CASSFLEGGAFLDEQFF. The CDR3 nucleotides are TGTGCCAGCAGCTTTCTTGAGGGCGGGGCCTTTCTCGATGAGCAGTTCTTC.

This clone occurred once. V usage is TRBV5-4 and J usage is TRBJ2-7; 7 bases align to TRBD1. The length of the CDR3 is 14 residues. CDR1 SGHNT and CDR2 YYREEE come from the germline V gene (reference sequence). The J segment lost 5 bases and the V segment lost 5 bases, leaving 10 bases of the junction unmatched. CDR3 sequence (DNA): TGTGCCAGCAGTAAAAGACAGGGTGAGGACGAGCAGTACTTC. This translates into CASSKRQGEDEQYF.

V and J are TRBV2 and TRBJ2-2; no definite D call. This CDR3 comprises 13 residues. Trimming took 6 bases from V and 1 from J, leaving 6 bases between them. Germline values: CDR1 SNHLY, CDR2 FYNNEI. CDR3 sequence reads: CASSTRNTGELFF. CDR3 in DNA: TGTGCCAGCAGCACCAGGAACACCGGGGAGCTGTTTTTT. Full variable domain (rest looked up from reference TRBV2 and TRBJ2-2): EPEVTQTPSHQVTQMGQEVILRCVPISNHLYFYWYRQILGQKVEFLVSFYNNEISEKSEIFDDQFSVERPDGSNFTLKIRSTKLEDSAMYFCASSTRNTGELFFGEGSRLTVL.

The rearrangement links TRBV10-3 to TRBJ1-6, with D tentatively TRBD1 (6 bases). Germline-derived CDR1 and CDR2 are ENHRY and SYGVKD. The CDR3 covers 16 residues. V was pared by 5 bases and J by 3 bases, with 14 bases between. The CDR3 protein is CAISWTAPVYNSPLHF. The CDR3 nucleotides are TGTGCCATCAGTTGGACAGCTCCCGTCTATAATTCACCCCTCCACTTT.

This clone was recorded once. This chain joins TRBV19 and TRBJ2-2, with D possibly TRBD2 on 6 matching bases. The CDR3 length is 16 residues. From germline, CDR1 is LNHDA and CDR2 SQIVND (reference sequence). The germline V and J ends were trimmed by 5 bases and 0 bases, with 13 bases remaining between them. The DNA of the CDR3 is TGTGCCAGTAGTCCTGGGGGGACGACGAACACCGGGGAGCTGTTTTTT. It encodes CASSPGGTTNTGELFF. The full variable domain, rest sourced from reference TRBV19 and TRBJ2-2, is DGGITQSPKYLFRKEGQNVTLSCEQNLNHDAMYWYRQDPGQGLRLIYYSQIVNDFQKGDIAEGYSVSREKKESFPLTVTSAQKNPTAFYLCASSPGGTTNTGELFFGEGSRLTVL.

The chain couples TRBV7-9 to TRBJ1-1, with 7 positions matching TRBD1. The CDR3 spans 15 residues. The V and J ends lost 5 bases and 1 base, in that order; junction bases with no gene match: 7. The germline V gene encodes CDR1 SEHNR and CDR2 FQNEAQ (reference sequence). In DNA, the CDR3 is TGTGCCAGCAGCCGAATCGGGACAGCGAACACTGAAGCTTTCTTT. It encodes CASSRIGTANTEAFF.

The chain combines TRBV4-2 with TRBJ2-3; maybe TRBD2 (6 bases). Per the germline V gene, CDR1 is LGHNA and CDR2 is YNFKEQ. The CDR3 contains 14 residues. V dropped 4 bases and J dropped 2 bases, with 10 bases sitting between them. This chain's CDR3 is CASSPSEATDTQYF. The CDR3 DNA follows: TGTGCCAGCAGCCCTAGCGAGGCCACAGATACGCAGTATTTT.

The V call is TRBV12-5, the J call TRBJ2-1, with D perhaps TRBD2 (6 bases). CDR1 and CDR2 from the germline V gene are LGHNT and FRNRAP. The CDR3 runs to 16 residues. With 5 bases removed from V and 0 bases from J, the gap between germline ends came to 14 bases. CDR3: CASGKDGTPSYNEQFF. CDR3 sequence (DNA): TGTGCTAGTGGTAAGGACGGGACTCCCTCCTACAATGAGCAGTTCTTC.

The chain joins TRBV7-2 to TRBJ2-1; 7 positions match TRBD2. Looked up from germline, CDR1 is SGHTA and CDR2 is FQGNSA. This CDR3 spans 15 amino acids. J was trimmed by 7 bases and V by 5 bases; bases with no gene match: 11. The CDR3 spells CASSRTSASWNEQFF. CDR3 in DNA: TGTGCCAGCAGCCGGACTAGTGCTTCGTGGAATGAGCAGTTCTTC. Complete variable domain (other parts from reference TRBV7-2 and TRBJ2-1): GAGVSQSPSNKVTEKGKDVELRCDPISGHTALYWYRQSLGQGLEFLIYFQGNSAPDKSGLPSDRFSAERTGGSVSTLTIQRTQQEDSAVYLCASSRTSASWNEQFFGPGTRLTVL.

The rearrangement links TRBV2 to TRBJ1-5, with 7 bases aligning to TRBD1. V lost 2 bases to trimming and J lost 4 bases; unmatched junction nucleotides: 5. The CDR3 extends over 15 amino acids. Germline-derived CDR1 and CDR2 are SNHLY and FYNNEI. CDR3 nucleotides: TGTGCCAGCAGTGAAACAGGGGCCAGTAATCAGCCCCAGCATTTT. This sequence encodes CASSETGASNQPQHF.

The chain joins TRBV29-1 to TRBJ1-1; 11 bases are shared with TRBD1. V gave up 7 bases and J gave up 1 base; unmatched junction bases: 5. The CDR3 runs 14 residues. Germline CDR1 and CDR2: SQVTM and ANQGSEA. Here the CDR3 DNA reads TGCAGCGGCCGGGACAGGGGGACGAACACTGAAGCTTTCTTT. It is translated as CSGRDRGTNTEAFF.

The CDR3 here is CASSPGLETYNEQFF. CDR3 coding DNA: TGCGCCAGCAGCCCGGGACTCGAGACCTACAATGAGCAGTTCTTC. V is TRBV5-1 and J is TRBJ2-1, with D perhaps matching TRBD2 (6 bases). The germline CDR1 and CDR2 sequences are SGHRS and YFSETQ. Trimming removed 4 bases from V and 2 bases from J, with 13 bases in between. CDR3 size: 15 residues.

The DNA for the CDR3 is TGTGCCAGCAGCTCCGGCCTAGCGGGAGTCGGTAGGGAGCTGTTTTTT. Translation gives CASSSGLAGVGRELFF. The chain carries TRBV5-4 and TRBJ2-2; 10 nucleotides match TRBD2. After removal of 3 bases from V and 9 bases from J, the junction contained 11 bases not matched to a gene. CDR1 is SGHNT and CDR2 is YYREEE in the germline V gene (reference sequence). This CDR3 is built from 16 residues.

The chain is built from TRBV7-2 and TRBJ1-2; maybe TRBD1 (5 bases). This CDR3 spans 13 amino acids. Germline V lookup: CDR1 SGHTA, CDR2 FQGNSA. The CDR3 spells CACGSRGDYGYTF. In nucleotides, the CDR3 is TGTGCTTGTGGGAGTCGGGGGGACTATGGCTACACCTTC.

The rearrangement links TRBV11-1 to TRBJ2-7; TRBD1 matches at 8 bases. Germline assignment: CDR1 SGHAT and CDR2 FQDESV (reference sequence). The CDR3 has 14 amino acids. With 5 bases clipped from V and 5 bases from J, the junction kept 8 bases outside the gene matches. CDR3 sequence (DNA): TGTGCCAGCAGCCCCCAGGGGGCGAGGAACGAGCAGTACTTC. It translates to CASSPQGARNEQYF.

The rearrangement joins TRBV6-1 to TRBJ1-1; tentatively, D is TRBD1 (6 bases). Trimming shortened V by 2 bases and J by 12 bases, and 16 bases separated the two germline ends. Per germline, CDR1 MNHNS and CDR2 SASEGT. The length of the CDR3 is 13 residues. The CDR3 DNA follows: TGTGCCAGCAGTGAACCACCCGGACAGAGGACTTTCTTT. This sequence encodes CASSEPPGQRTFF.